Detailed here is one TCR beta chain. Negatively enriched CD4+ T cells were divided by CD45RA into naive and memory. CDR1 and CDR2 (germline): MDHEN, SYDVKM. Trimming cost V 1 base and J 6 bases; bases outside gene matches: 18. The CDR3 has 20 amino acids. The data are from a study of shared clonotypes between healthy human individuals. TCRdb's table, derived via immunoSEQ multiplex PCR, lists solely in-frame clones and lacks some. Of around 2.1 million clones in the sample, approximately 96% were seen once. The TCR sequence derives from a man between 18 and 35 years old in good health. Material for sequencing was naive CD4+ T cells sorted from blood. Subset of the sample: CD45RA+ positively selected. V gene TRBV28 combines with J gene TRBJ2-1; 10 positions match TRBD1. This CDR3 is CASSLSLGGVGTGVRNEQFF. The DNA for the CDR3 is TGTGCCAGCAGTTTATCCTTGGGTGGGGTAGGGACAGGGGTTCGCAATGAGCAGTTCTTC.